This entry features one T cell receptor (beta chain) sequence. Its antigen remains unidentified. No much larger clone exists at a distance of one base, and base qualities are not known. The CDR3, from cysteine to phenylalanine, totals 13 residues. The DNA shown is the 39-base CDR3, in frame from base 1. CDR1 and CDR2, per the germline V gene, are MGHDK and SYGVNS. A distance of 5 bases separates the germline ends of V and J, which lose 4 bases and 1 base respectively. The sample belongs to a study of blood T cell repertoires in COVID-19 (dated by TCRdb to 2018 to 2020). Looking at the study overall: Collaborator samples came from the United States, Italy and Spain and covered acute and convalescent phases of COVID-19. The prospective study material was composed of cDNA or gDNA derived from T cells, B-cell-depleted T cells, or PBMCs. Deeply sampled blood TCRbeta repertoires from subjects exposed to, actively infected with, or recovered from COVID-19 were included in the dataset. The repertoires were made available in a free public database intended to serve as a resource for research on the immune response to SARS-CoV-2. The samples were drawn from the first 160 participants of the ongoing ImmuneRACE study and from over 950 subjects provided by 6 global collaborators. Nearly every sample came with metadata listing a de-identified subject ID, COVID-19 status, age in years and sex. Where available, HLA class I and class II types were taken from metadata supplied by the sample provider and were not determined by assay-based typing.

What the study reported, not specific to this receptor: The quantity of clinical and demographic metadata differed by source and by participant and was supplied without curation.

TCRbeta CDR3 regions were amplified from genomic DNA using the immunoSEQ Assay, a bias-controlled multiplex PCR. As for how the authors treated the data: Within the assay, amplification of reference gene primers was used to estimate how many nucleated cells each sample contained. To quantify the absolute abundance of each unique TCRbeta CDR3 rearrangement, sequence reads were collapsed and filtered. For each sample, productive Simpson clonality was calculated as the square root of Simpson's diversity index over productive rearrangements. TCRdb mirrors the immuneACCESS table, restricted to in-frame sequences. Some clones are absent from its copies; in checked studies, under half trace to an unresolved V gene, and the reason for the others is unknown. For V, J and clone size, that table is used; D and trimming come from the DNA. Recorded for this sample are about 63,000 clones; 88% of them occurred a single time. The ten biggest clones cover 4.5% to 5% of the sample.

Whole blood was collected in K2EDTA tubes by collaborating institutions according to the institutions' own protocols. For TCRbeta analysis, collaborators shipped samples in one of three forms: frozen whole blood, isolated PBMCs, or DNA extracted from either of those sample types. The sequence came from a human donor in a cohort sampled during active COVID-19. The sequenced sample consisted of peripheral blood. Here the chain combines TRBV25-1 and TRBJ1-3; no D segment can be confidently identified. The bases are TGTGCCAGCAGTGTAGCTTCTGGAAACACCATATATTTT. Its amino acids are CASSVASGNTIYF.